The clone carrying this T cell receptor (beta chain) has just a few counts. No antigen is known for it. The sample belongs to a study of T-cell memory formation after mild COVID-19. The study, taken as a whole, reports: In second-wave clones peaking day 37, SARS-CoV-2 specificity remained unconfirmed.

The germline gives CDR1 SQVTM, CDR2 ANQGSEA. V lost 6 bases and J lost 0, with 9 bases in between. The CDR3 extends over 14 amino acids. 5'RACE with constant-segment primers built TCRalpha and TCRbeta cDNA libraries with UMIs. A single record per CDR3 protein comes from TCRdb applying MiXCR to the 5' RACE reads. The sample holds around 99,000 distinct CDR3 sequences, about an eighth seen once. The chain recombines TRBV29-1 with TRBJ2-6; no reliable D call. The receptor was isolated from a man aged 18 to 35 who had mild COVID-19 (a few samples of this study predate the infection). Cell type and time point are not known. The sequencing input was PBMCs or a T cell subset sorted from them (not recorded which). Written as DNA, the CDR3 is TGCAGCGTAATGGACCACTCTGGGGCCAACGTCCTGACTTTC. This translates into CSVMDHSGANVLTF. The full variable domain, its missing parts supplied by reference TRBV29-1 and TRBJ2-6, is SAVISQKPSRDICQRGTSLTIQCQVDSQVTMMFWYRQQPGQSLTLIATANQGSEATYESGFVIDKFPISRPNLTFSTLTVSNMSPEDSSIYLCSVMDHSGANVLTFGAGSRLTVL.